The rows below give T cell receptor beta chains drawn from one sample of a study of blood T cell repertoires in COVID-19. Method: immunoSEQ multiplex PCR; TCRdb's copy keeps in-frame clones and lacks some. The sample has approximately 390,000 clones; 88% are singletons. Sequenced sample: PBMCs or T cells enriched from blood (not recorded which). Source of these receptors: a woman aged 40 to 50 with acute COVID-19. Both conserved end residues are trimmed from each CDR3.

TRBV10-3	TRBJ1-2	AISGDSSNYGYT
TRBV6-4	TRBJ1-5	ASSAGQGHQPQH
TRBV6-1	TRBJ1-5	ASSESGEGQPQH
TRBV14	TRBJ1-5	ASSQDSSQPQH
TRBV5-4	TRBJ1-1	ASSPRGNTEAF
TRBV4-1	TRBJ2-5	ASSQPQRRETQY
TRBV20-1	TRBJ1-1	SASWLNTEAF
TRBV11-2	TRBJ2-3	ASSSPQGTRLDTQY
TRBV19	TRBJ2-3	ASSILGLSDTQY
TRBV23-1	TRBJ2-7	ASSRIGQPKGVDEQY
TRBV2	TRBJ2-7	ASSGGLAGDYYEQY
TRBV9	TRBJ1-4	ASSVSGTGGEKLF
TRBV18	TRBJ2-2	ASSPRTGVTGELF